A single sample gave rise to the 11 T cell receptor beta chains below, sequenced in a study of shared clonotypes between healthy human individuals (dated by TCRdb to 2018 to 2021). Library construction relied on the immunoSEQ multiplex PCR assay. What TCRdb holds here is the immuneACCESS table cut down to in-frame rearrangements. Part of the clones is not present; checked against another copy, under half of the missing clones reflect an unresolved V gene, and the others are unexplained. The table for this sample lists some 2,100,000 clones; more than 85% of them were counted only once. In total, the top ten clones hold 1.5% to 2% of the sample. For the CD8 naive samples, CD45RO-negative cells were positively selected for CCR7, yielding a CD45RA+CCR7+ population from which TemRA cells were excluded. Sequenced sample: naive CD8+ T cells from PBMCs. This specimen's cell subset or site label, interpreted: CD45RA+CCR7+. Every receptor here comes from a man aged 18 to 35 in good health. Some clones in this sample may be carry-over from other donors' samples.

The chain couples TRBV6-5 to TRBJ1-5; D possibly corresponds to TRBD1 (5 bases). Germline CDR1 and CDR2: MNHEY and SVGAGI. The CDR3 covers 15 residues. Trimming removed 0 bases from V and 6 bases from J, with 12 bases in between. The CDR3 region has the DNA TGTGCCAGCAGTTACTCGATTCAGGGCCCTCAGCCCCAGCATTTT. Translating it yields CASSYSIQGPQPQHF.

This clone was counted a single time. DNA of the CDR3: TGTGCCAGCAGCTTGGGGGACAGGGGGCCCCACGGGACTGAAGCTTTCTTT. Protein: CASSLGDRGPHGTEAFF. V gene TRBV7-8 combines with J gene TRBJ1-1, with 12 nucleotides matching TRBD1. Per germline, CDR1 SGHVS and CDR2 FQNEAQ. V shed 3 bases, J shed 5 bases, and the junction held 10 bases outside the gene matches. The length of the CDR3 is 17 residues.

This chain uses TRBV7-8 with TRBJ2-3; 8 bases fit TRBD1. The length of the CDR3 is 15 residues. Germline V gene data show CDR1 as SGHVS and CDR2 as FQNEAQ. The J segment lost 1 base and the V segment lost 4 bases, leaving 4 bases of the junction unmatched. CDR3 amino acids: CASSWAGQGTDTQYF. The CDR3, as DNA: TGTGCCAGCAGCTGGGCGGGACAGGGCACAGATACGCAGTATTTT.

This chain uses TRBV4-3 with TRBJ2-3; TRBD1 matches at 10 bases. This CDR3 region has 15 residues. From germline, CDR1 is LGHNA and CDR2 YSLEER. V gave up 4 bases and J gave up 2 bases; unmatched junction bases: 3. The CDR3 sequence: CASSPTGGYTDTQYF. The CDR3 coding sequence is TGCGCCAGCAGCCCGACAGGGGGCTACACAGATACGCAGTATTTT.

The genes are TRBV27 and TRBJ2-2, with TRBD2 matching over 9 bases. The CDR3 consists of 15 residues. CDR1 and CDR2 (germline): MNHEY, SMNVEV (reference sequence). V was clipped by 6 bases and J by 2 bases; unmatched bases: 4. Written as DNA, the CDR3 is TGTGCCAGCAGGGGACTAGCAGTCAACACCGGGGAGCTGTTTTTT. Residues: CASRGLAVNTGELFF.

The J gene is TRBJ2-7, the V gene TRBV5-4; D gene uncertain. The CDR3 runs 12 residues. The ends were cut back, 4 bases at V and 2 bases at J, with 7 bases in the middle. CDR1 is SGHNT, CDR2 YYREEE, per germline (reference sequence). CDR3 sequence (DNA): TGTGCCAGCAGCACCCACACCTACGAGCAGTACTTC. Its translation: CASSTHTYEQYF.

The V and J genes are TRBV2 and TRBJ2-1, with 11 bases matching TRBD2. The CDR3 length is 15 residues. The trim removed 6 bases at V and 8 bases at J, leaving 9 bases unmatched. Germline V gene sequence: CDR1 SNHLY, CDR2 FYNNEI. In DNA, the CDR3 is TGTGCCAGCAGCCCGCTAGCGGGAGGTGGGGATGAGCAGTTCTTC. This encodes CASSPLAGGGDEQFF.

The chain employs TRBV7-9 and TRBJ2-3; a weak D match, TRBD2 (6 bases). The CDR3 length is 13 residues. Per the germline V gene, CDR1 is SEHNR and CDR2 is FQNEAQ (reference sequence). Trimming left V 7 bases short and J 2 bases short, with 10 bases between. In DNA, the CDR3 is TGTGCCAGCAAGCCGGGGGACACAGATACGCAGTATTTT. It codes for CASKPGDTDTQYF.

For this clone: The identical CDR3 is also encoded by other nucleotide sequences in the sample. The chain carries TRBV27 and TRBJ2-7, with TRBD2 as a possible D gene (6 bases). This CDR3 comprises 14 residues. Germline CDR1 MNHEY, CDR2 SMNVEV (reference sequence). With 5 bases removed from V and 0 bases from J, the gap between germline ends came to 11 bases. The CDR3 DNA reads TGTGCCAGCAGTATACGGGGGAGCTCCTACGAGCAGTACTTC. Its protein is CASSIRGSSYEQYF.

The chain couples TRBV5-4 to TRBJ2-7; TRBD1 agrees at 8 bases. Trimming removed 4 bases from V and 7 bases from J; junction bases left unmatched: 10. CDR1 and CDR2 (germline): SGHNT, YYREEE (reference sequence). The length of the CDR3 is 14 residues. CDR3 in amino acids: CASSVQGALGEQYF. CDR3 nucleotides: TGTGCCAGCAGCGTTCAGGGGGCCCTTGGGGAGCAGTACTTC.

The genes are TRBV11-2 and TRBJ2-7; 10 bases align to TRBD1. J was trimmed by 5 bases and V by 4 bases; bases with no gene match: 8. The CDR3 covers 15 residues. CDR1 is SGHAT and CDR2 is FQNNGV in the germline V gene. In DNA, the CDR3 is TGTGCCAGCAGCTCCCCGGGACAGGGGAACCACGAGCAGTACTTC. Its translation: CASSSPGQGNHEQYF.